Detailed here is one T cell receptor beta chain. The clone's antigen remains unknown. Per-nucleotide qualities are absent, and no much larger clonotype sits a single base away. The CDR3 runs 16 residues from the cysteine to the phenylalanine. The retained sequence is limited to the CDR3, 48 bases, with the frame set at the first base. V lost 2 bases and J lost 8 bases; the stretch between them is 19 bases long. The germline V gene sets CDR1 to MNHEY and CDR2 to SVGAGI. The data derive from a study of tumor and adjacent non-tumor tissue in lung cancer (dated by TCRdb to 2016 to 2019). In terms of the full investigation: By cancer type, the cohort comprised 12 adenocarcinoma patients, a couple of squamous cell carcinoma patients and 1 small cell lung cancer patient. Sequencing produced about 130 million productive TCRbeta reads in total, an average of about 4 million reads per sample. A few dozen paired specimens, one tumor and one normal lung sample per patient, were profiled by TCRbeta CDR3 sequencing. Ages among the approximately 15 patients ranged from roughly 31 to 85 years, there were around ten men and 5 women, and disease was at TNM stage I to III. The study compared bulk TCRbeta repertoires from lung tumor tissue and matched distant non-tumor lung tissue of under 16 lung cancer patients.

Overall results and qualifications from the work: TCR diversity was significantly higher in younger patients, and greater tumor TCR diversity was associated with shorter overall survival and shorter disease-free survival. Because peripheral blood was not sequenced, the blood TCRbeta repertoires of the lung cancer patients in the study went unexamined. Significantly higher TCR diversity (inverse Simpson) was observed in tumor tissue than in normal lung tissue (roughly 390 vs 170, P = 0.0075, Mann-Whitney U test). With only about 16 patients in the cohort, the authors noted that larger samples and more detailed clinical data are needed. A significantly larger cumulative share of the repertoire was made up by the top 100 clones in normal lung than in tumor tissue. The methods do not name the sequencing platform or mention unique molecular identifiers.

RNA was isolated from bulk, unsorted tissue, and RNA quality was assessed with a NanoDrop ND-1000 and an Agilent 2100. Normal lung samples were distant non-tumor tissue taken more than 3 cm from the tumor edge. All donors had newly diagnosed lung cancer, had not received prior chemotherapy, and were admitted for thoracic surgery in China between August and November 2014. Anyone who had undergone radiotherapy or chemotherapy before, or who had another cancer at the same time, was left out of the study. Pieces of surgical tissue measuring about 1-2.1 cm3 were kept in RNAlater solution and held at -80 degrees C until needed. Library preparation employed multiplex PCR. Sequenced on an Illumina HiSeq 2500. Following protocols modified from ARM-PCR, the researchers constructed TCRbeta libraries through three rounds of nested PCR with primers (Table S4). Before sequencing, PCR products of 200-500 bp were excised from the gel and purified with the QIAquick gel extraction kit. On the study's bioinformatics: Trimmomatic was used to clean the reads, FLASH merged the cleaned reads into complete CDR3 sequences, and MiTCR assigned the sequences to V(D)J germline segments. Clonal diversity was computed as the inverse Simpson's index with VDJtools. In-frame sequences lacking a premature stop codon were counted as productive reads. Starting from the raw public reads, TCRdb applied fastp trimming at Q25, assembled clones with MiXCR and retained in-frame beta chains. Duplicate CDR3 protein sequences are folded into a single record with the most common DNA and genes. What appears here as the V and J calls and clone size reflects TCRdb's work, not the paper's. The sample table contains some 95,000 distinct CDR3 sequences; only one count was recorded for 75% to 85% of them. 30% of the sample is taken by the ten largest.

This receptor was obtained from a man aged 60 to 75 with small cell lung cancer. The material sequenced was distant non-tumor lung tissue. This chain is built from TRBV6-5 and TRBJ2-1; a tentative D match to TRBD2 spans 5 bases. The sequenced DNA is TGTGCCAGCAGTTACAGGGCGCAAGCGGCTTACGATGAGCAGTTCTTC. Its coded protein is CASSYRAQAAYDEQFF.